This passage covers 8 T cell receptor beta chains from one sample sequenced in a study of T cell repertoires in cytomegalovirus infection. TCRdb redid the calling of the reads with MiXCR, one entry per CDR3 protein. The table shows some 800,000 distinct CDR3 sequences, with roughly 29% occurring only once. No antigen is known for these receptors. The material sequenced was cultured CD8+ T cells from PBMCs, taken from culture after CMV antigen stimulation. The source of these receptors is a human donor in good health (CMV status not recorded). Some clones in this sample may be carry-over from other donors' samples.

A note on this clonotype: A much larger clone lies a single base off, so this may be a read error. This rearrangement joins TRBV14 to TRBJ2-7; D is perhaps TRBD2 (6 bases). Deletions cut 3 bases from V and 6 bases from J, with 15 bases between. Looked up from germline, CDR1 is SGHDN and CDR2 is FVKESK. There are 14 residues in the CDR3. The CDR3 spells CASSQGTFHCEQYF. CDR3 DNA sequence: TGTGCCAGCAGCCAGGGGACTTTTCACTGCGAGCAGTACTTC.

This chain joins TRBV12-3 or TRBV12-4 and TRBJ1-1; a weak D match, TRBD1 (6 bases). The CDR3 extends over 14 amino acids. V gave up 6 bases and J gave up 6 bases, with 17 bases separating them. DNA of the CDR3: TGTGCCAGCAGCCCGGTAGGGGGGGGGGCTGAAGCTTTCTTT. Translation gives CASSPVGGGAEAFF.

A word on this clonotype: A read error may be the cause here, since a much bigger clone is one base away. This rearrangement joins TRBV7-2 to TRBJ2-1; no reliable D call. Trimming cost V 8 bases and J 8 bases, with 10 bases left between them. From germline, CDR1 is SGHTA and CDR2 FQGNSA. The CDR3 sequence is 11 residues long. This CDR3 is CASGASYEQFF. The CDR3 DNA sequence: TGTGCCAGCGGTGCAAGCTATGAGCAGTTCTTC.

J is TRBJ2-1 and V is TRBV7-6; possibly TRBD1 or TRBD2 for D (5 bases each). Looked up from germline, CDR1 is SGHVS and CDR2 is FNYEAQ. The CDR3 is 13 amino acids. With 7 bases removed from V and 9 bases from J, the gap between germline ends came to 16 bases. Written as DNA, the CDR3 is TGTGCCAGCACCCAGGGCATAGGGAGTGAGCAGTTCTTC. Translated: CASTQGIGSEQFF.

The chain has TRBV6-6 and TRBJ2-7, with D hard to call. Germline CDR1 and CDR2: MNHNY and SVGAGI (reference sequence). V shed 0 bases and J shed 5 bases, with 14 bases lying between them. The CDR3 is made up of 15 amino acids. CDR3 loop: CASSYSLDLRDEQYF. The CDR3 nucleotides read TGTGCCAGCAGTTACTCGCTGGACCTTCGGGACGAGCAGTACTTC.

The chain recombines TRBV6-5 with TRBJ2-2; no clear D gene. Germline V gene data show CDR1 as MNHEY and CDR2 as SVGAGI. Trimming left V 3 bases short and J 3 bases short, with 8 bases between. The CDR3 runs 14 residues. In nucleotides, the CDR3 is TGTGCCAGCAGTTATATTATGTACACCGGGGAGCTGTTTTTT. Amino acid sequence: CASSYIMYTGELFF.

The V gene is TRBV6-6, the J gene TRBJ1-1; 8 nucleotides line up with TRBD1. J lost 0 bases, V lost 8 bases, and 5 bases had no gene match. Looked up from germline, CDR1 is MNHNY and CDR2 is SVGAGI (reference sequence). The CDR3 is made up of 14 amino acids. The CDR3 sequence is CASGTGDMNTEAFF. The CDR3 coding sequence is TGTGCCAGCGGGACAGGAGACATGAACACTGAAGCTTTCTTT.

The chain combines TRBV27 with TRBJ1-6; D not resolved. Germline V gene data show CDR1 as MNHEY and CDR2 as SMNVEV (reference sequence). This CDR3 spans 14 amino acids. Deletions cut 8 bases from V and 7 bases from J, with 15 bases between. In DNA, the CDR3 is TGTGCCAGCTGGACCTTACAGAGAAATTCACCCCTCCACTTT. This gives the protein CASWTLQRNSPLHF.